This entry lists 25 T cell receptor beta chains sequenced from one sample in a study of blood T cell repertoires in COVID-19. This table comes from immunoSEQ multiplex PCR, and its TCRdb copy is limited to in-frame clones, with some not included. The profile shows over 200,000 clones, around four fifths of them singletons. Sequencing input: peripheral blood. These receptor sequences come from a woman in her forties or fifties with acute or convalescent COVID-19.

This chain connects TRBV7-2 to TRBJ1-5; D is uncertain. Germline CDR1 is SGHTA and CDR2 is FQGNSA. V lost 0 bases and J lost 5, with 11 bases in between. This CDR3 region has 15 residues. CDR3 amino acids: CASSLAHGNDQPQHF. CDR3 nucleotide sequence: TGTGCCAGCAGCTTAGCTCACGGTAACGATCAGCCCCAGCATTTT.

The CDR3 bases are TGTGCCAGCGGCGGGGGTGAGGATACGCAGTATTTT. Translation: CASGGGEDTQYF. The chain recombines TRBV28 with TRBJ2-3; 7 bases are a match to TRBD2. Germline CDR1 and CDR2: MDHEN and SYDVKM. With V trimmed by 8 bases and J by 6 bases, 5 bases remained unmatched. The CDR3 sequence is 12 residues long.

This clone was seen only once. This chain connects TRBV29-1 to TRBJ2-7, with unresolved D. V dropped 5 bases and J dropped 6 bases, with 14 bases sitting between them. This CDR3 is 12 amino acids long. Germline V CDR1 and CDR2: SQVTM, ANQGSEA. The CDR3 sequence is CSVLTQSTEQYF. The DNA for the CDR3 is TGCAGCGTTCTAACACAGTCTACCGAGCAGTACTTC.

The V and J genes are TRBV18 and TRBJ2-1; TRBD1 aligns across 7 bases. The V gene end was trimmed by 4 bases and the J gene end by 0 bases; junction bases not matched to a gene: 3. The length of the CDR3 is 15 residues. The germline V gene encodes CDR1 KGHSH and CDR2 LQKENI. CDR3 nucleotide sequence: TGTGCCAGCTCACAGGGGGCGACCTCCTACAATGAGCAGTTCTTC. It codes for CASSQGATSYNEQFF.

This chain uses TRBV7-3 with TRBJ2-2; TRBD2 is a possible D gene (6 bases). The CDR3 is 16 amino acids. The germline CDR1 and CDR2 sequences are SGHTA and FQGTGA. Trimming removed 5 bases at V and 3 bases at J, with 16 bases between. CDR3 DNA: TGTGCCAGCAGCGCATCCCCCCAGCGGGACACCGGGGAGCTGTTTTTT. Its translation: CASSASPQRDTGELFF.

The gene calls are TRBV6-5 and TRBJ2-1; 8 nucleotides line up with TRBD2. The V and J ends lost 6 bases and 8 bases, in that order; junction bases with no gene match: 12. CDR1 and CDR2 from the germline V gene are MNHEY and SVGAGI. The CDR3 is 15 residues long. The CDR3 DNA reads as TGTGCCAGCAGCCTCAACGGGGGGGGGAGGCATGAGCAGTTCTTC. This gives the protein CASSLNGGGRHEQFF.

This rearrangement joins TRBV13 to TRBJ1-1, with 7 bases lining up with TRBD1. Germline V gives CDR1 PRHDT, CDR2 FYEKMQ (reference sequence). Trimming took 3 bases from V and 4 from J; bases not matched to a gene: 11. This CDR3 has 16 amino acids. The CDR3 loop reads CASSFLPTGWATEAFF. The CDR3 coding sequence is TGTGCCAGCAGCTTCCTCCCGACAGGGTGGGCCACTGAAGCTTTCTTT.

This chain joins TRBV9 and TRBJ2-5; TRBD2 matches at 9 bases. The germline V gene has CDR1 SGDLS and CDR2 YYNGEE. CDR3 length: 15 residues. Trimming took 2 bases from V and 2 from J; bases not matched to a gene: 4. The CDR3 protein is CASSVAGGPQETQYF. Written as DNA, the CDR3 is TGTGCCAGCAGCGTGGCGGGAGGGCCGCAAGAGACCCAGTACTTC.

The chain joins TRBV28 to TRBJ1-5, with a possible D match to TRBD1 (6 bases). The ends were cut back, 2 bases at V and 2 bases at J, with 10 bases in the middle. The CDR3 runs 15 residues. Germline CDR1 reads MDHEN; CDR2 reads SYDVKM. In nucleotides, the CDR3 is TGTGCCAGCAGTTTAACAGGGTCTGGCAATCAGCCCCAGCATTTT. Translating gives CASSLTGSGNQPQHF.

The rearrangement joins TRBV27 to TRBJ2-1, with 15 bases that match TRBD2. The CDR3 has 16 amino acids. Germline lookup yields CDR1 MNHEY and CDR2 SMNVEV (reference sequence). V was pared by 2 bases and J by 7 bases, with 3 bases of the junction left unmatched. The CDR3 bases are TGTGCCAGCAGTTTAGGACTAGCGGGAGGGCGGAATGAGCAGTTCTTC. Translating it yields CASSLGLAGGRNEQFF.

The chain carries TRBV10-3 and TRBJ2-7; 8 bases line up with TRBD1. The germline V gene has CDR1 ENHRY and CDR2 SYGVKD. The CDR3 is 16 amino acids. Losses at the gene ends were 8 bases for V and 3 bases for J; bases not matched to a gene: 15. The CDR3 nucleotides are TGTGCCATCGAGAGGGACAGGATCAGAGGGCACTACGAGCAGTACTTC. Protein product: CAIERDRIRGHYEQYF.

The chain uses TRBV6-5 and TRBJ1-4; D is undetermined. The CDR3 sequence is 15 residues long. Germline lookup yields CDR1 MNHEY and CDR2 SVGAGI. Between the trimmed V and J ends, which lost 7 bases and 0 bases, there was a span of 12 bases. The CDR3 loop is CASMRFYATNEKLFF. The CDR3 bases are TGTGCCAGCATGAGGTTCTATGCAACTAATGAAAAACTGTTTTTT.

This chain uses TRBV19 with TRBJ2-7; TRBD2 matches 7 bases. The CDR3 totals 14 residues. V dropped 4 bases and J dropped 0; count of bases not matched to a gene: 3. Germline CDR1 reads LNHDA; CDR2 reads SQIVND (reference sequence). The CDR3 sequence: CASSTTSVSYEQYF. In DNA, the CDR3 is TGTGCCAGTAGTACTACTAGCGTCTCCTACGAGCAGTACTTC.

V is TRBV9 and J is TRBJ1-5; D is unclear. V lost 3 bases and J lost 4, with 14 bases in between. This CDR3 is 15 amino acids long. Germline V gene data show CDR1 as SGDLS and CDR2 as YYNGEE. The CDR3: CASSAHPGSNQPQHF. CDR3 DNA: TGTGCCAGCAGCGCTCACCCCGGGTCTAATCAGCCCCAGCATTTT.

The J gene is TRBJ1-1, the V gene TRBV6-5; 8 bases align to TRBD1. The CDR3 length is 14 residues. The V gene's germline CDR1 is MNHEY and CDR2 SVGAGI. Trimming removed 5 bases from V and 3 bases from J; junction bases left unmatched: 5. The chain's CDR3 is CASSPRTGHTEAFF. The CDR3, as DNA: TGTGCCAGCAGTCCCAGGACAGGGCACACTGAAGCTTTCTTT.

V usage is TRBV14 and J usage is TRBJ2-5; TRBD2 agrees at 8 bases. Germline assignment: CDR1 SGHDN and CDR2 FVKESK. This CDR3 has 15 amino acids. V was pared by 1 base and J by 4 bases, with 5 bases of the junction left unmatched. In nucleotides, the CDR3 is TGTGCCAGCAGCCAAGGGACGGGAGGGGGAGAGACCCAGTACTTC. Its protein is CASSQGTGGGETQYF. The entire variable domain, with the rest obtained from reference TRBV14 and TRBJ2-5, is as follows: EAGVTQFPSHSVIEKGQTVTLRCDPISGHDNLYWYRRVMGKEIKFLLHFVKESKQDESGMPNNRFLAERTGGTYSTLKVQPAELEDSGVYFCASSQGTGGGETQYFGPGTRLLVL.

The chain has TRBV6-1 and TRBJ2-3, with 11 positions matching TRBD2. Trimming at V came to 3 bases and at J to 10 bases, leaving 15 bases not matched to a gene. The CDR3 has 17 amino acids. The germline V gene encodes CDR1 MNHNS and CDR2 SASEGT. DNA for the CDR3: TGTGCCAGCAGTGATTTCTCTGTAGCGGGAGGGCCAGGACCGCAGTATTTT. Protein: CASSDFSVAGGPGPQYF.

The chain recombines TRBV5-1 with TRBJ2-3, with TRBD2 as a possible D gene (6 bases). This CDR3 contains 15 residues. CDR1 SGHRS and CDR2 YFSETQ come from the germline V gene. Trimming shortened V by 2 bases and J by 0 bases, and 10 bases separated the two germline ends. CDR3 sequence: CASSLGRPSTDTQYF. CDR3 coding DNA: TGCGCCAGCAGCTTAGGGAGGCCTAGCACAGATACGCAGTATTTT.

This chain links TRBV7-6 with TRBJ1-6; 8 positions agree with TRBD1. The CDR3 has 15 amino acids. Germline CDR1 and CDR2: SGHVS and FNYEAQ. Trimming took 6 bases from V and 9 from J; bases not matched to a gene: 10. The CDR3 bases are TGTGCCAGCAGTTCGAACAGGGGGGCGAGTTCACCCCTCCACTTT. It is translated as CASSSNRGASSPLHF. Complete variable domain (other parts from reference TRBV7-6 and TRBJ1-6): GAGVSQSPRYKVTKRGQDVALRCDPISGHVSLYWYRQALGQGPEFLTYFNYEAQQDKSGLPNDRFSAERPEGSISTLTIQRTEQRDSAMYRCASSSNRGASSPLHFGNGTRLTVT.

Regarding this clone: Mismatch with germline at one junction end may stem from a read error. The chain uses TRBV6-1 and TRBJ2-7; 11 bases map to TRBD1. This CDR3 comprises 14 residues. The germline CDR1 and CDR2 sequences are MNHNS and SASEGT. The CDR3 DNA follows: TGTGCCAGCAGTGAAAGCGGACAGGGGGCGCGTGAGAACTTC. Amino acids: CASSESGQGARENF.

V gene TRBV4-1 combines with J gene TRBJ2-1, with 7 bases lining up with TRBD2. Germline V gene sequence: CDR1 MGHRA, CDR2 YSYEKL. The CDR3 runs to 14 residues. Trimming cost V 0 bases and J 9 bases; bases outside gene matches: 5. CDR3 amino acids: CASSQDPGGGEQFF. The CDR3 nucleotides read TGCGCCAGCAGCCAAGACCCGGGAGGTGGTGAGCAGTTCTTC.

V is TRBV9 and J is TRBJ1-2, with 9 bases matching TRBD1. J lost 4 bases, V lost 3 bases, and 1 base had no gene match. The V gene's germline CDR1 is SGDLS and CDR2 YYNGEE. This CDR3 is built from 13 residues. CDR3 amino acids: CASSATGGYGYTF. CDR3 bases: TGTGCCAGCAGCGCGACAGGGGGCTATGGCTACACCTTC.

V usage is TRBV5-1 and J usage is TRBJ2-7; the match to TRBD2 covers 10 bases. Unmatched junction bases numbered 15, after V lost 3 bases and J lost 6 bases. The V gene's germline CDR1 is SGHRS and CDR2 YFSETQ. This CDR3 comprises 17 residues. DNA for the CDR3: TGCGCCAGCAGCTCTGCCAGGACTAGCGGTGGTCTCGCCGAGCAGTACTTC. This translates into CASSSARTSGGLAEQYF.

V is TRBV25-1 and J is TRBJ2-7, with 8 bases fitting TRBD1. Germline V gene data show CDR1 as MGHDK and CDR2 as SYGVNS. The CDR3 consists of 13 residues. V shed 6 bases, J shed 1 base, and the junction held 2 bases outside the gene matches. CDR3: CASRWTGSYEQYF. The CDR3 DNA reads as TGTGCCAGCAGATGGACAGGGTCCTACGAGCAGTACTTC.

The chain uses TRBV5-5 and TRBJ1-6; 7 bases are shared with TRBD1. J gave up 5 bases and V 2 bases, and 1 base lay outside the gene matches. There are 14 residues in the CDR3. CDR1 and CDR2 from the germline V gene are SGHKS and YYEKEE (reference sequence). CDR3 nucleotide sequence: TGTGCCAGCAGCTTTGACAGGGATAATTCACCCCTCCACTTT. Amino acid sequence: CASSFDRDNSPLHF.